This T cell receptor beta chain appears in the sequencing data of a study of T cell changes during pregnancy in multiple sclerosis. Germline lookup yields CDR1 SGHRS and CDR2 YFSETQ. The length of the CDR3 is 15 residues. V gave up 3 bases and J gave up 5 bases; unmatched junction bases: 7. Profiling relied on immunoSEQ multiplex PCR, and the TCRdb table lists in-frame clones only, not all of them. The table records around 31,000 clones, around 90% of them present only once. The sequencing here drew on CD4+ T cells from peripheral blood mononuclear cells, taken in the third trimester of pregnancy. This receptor was identified in a female donor in good health, enrolled as a control in a pregnancy study. This chain uses TRBV5-1 with TRBJ2-5; 10 bases match TRBD2. CDR3 in amino acids: CASSSGAGGMETQYF. In DNA, the CDR3 is TGCGCCAGCAGCTCCGGAGCGGGGGGGATGGAGACCCAGTACTTC.